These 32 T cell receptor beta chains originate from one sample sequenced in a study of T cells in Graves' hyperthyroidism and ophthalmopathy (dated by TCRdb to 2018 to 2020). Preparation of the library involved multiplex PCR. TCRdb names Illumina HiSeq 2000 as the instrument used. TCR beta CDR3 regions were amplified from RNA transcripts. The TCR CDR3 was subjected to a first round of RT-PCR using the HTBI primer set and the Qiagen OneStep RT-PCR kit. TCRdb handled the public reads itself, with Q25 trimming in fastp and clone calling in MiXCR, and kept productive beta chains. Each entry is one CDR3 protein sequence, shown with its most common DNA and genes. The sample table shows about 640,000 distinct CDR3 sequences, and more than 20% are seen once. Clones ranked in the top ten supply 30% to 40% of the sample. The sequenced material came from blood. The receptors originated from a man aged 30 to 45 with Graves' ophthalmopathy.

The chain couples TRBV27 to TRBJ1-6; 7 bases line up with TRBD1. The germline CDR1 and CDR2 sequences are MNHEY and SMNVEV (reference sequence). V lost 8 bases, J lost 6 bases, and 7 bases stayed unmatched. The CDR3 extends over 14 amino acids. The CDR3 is CASGMGQSNSPLHF. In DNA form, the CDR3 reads TGTGCCAGCGGCATGGGACAGAGTAATTCACCCCTCCACTTT.

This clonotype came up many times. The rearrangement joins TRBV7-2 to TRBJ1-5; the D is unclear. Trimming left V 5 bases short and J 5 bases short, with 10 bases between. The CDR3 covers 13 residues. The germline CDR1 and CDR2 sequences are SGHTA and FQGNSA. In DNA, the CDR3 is TGTGCCAGCAGCCCTTCCGTGGATCAGCCCCAGCATTTT. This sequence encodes CASSPSVDQPQHF. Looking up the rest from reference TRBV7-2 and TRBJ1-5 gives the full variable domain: GAGVSQSPSNKVTEKGKDVELRCDPISGHTALYWYRQSLGQGLEFLIYFQGNSAPDKSGLPSDRFSAERTGGSVSTLTIQRTQQEDSAVYLCASSPSVDQPQHFGDGTRLSIL.

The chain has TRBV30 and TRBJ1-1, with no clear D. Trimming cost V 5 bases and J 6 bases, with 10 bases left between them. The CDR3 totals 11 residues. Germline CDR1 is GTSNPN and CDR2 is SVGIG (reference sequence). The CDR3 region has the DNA TGTGCCTGGGGGCCTCAGGCTGAAGCTTTCTTT. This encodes CAWGPQAEAFF.

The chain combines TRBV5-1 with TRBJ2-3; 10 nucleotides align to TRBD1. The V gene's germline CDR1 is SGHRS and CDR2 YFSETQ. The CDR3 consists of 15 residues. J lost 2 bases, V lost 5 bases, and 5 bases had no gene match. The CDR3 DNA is TGCGCCAGCAGTCACGGGACAGGGGTCACAGATACGCAGTATTTT. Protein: CASSHGTGVTDTQYF.

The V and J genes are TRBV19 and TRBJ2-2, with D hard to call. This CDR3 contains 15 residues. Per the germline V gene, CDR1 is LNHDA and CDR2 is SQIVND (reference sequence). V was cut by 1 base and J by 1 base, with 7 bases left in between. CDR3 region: CASSIVARNTGELFF. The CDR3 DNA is TGTGCCAGTAGTATAGTGGCTAGGAACACCGGGGAGCTGTTTTTT.

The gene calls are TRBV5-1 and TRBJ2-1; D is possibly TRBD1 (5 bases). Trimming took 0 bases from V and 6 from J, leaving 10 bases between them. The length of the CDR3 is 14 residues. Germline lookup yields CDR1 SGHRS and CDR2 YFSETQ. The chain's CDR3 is CASSLGGSINEQFF. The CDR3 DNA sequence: TGCGCCAGCAGCTTGGGGGGCTCCATCAATGAGCAGTTCTTC.

CDR3 DNA: TGTGCCAGCAGTTCCAGCCGGGACTATCCTTATCCGAGCTCCTACAATGAGCAGTTCTTC. This codes for CASSSSRDYPYPSSYNEQFF. The chain joins TRBV27 to TRBJ2-1, with TRBD2 matching over 7 bases. V lost 4 bases, J lost 0 bases, and 18 bases stayed unmatched. The CDR3 length is 20 residues. The germline gives CDR1 MNHEY, CDR2 SMNVEV (reference sequence).

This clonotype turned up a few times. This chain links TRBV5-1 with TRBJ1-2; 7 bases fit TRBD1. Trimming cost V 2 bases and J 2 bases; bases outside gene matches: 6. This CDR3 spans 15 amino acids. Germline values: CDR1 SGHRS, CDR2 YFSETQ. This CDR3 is CASSFRDSRNYGYTF. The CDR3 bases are TGCGCCAGCAGCTTCCGGGACAGCAGGAACTATGGCTACACCTTC.

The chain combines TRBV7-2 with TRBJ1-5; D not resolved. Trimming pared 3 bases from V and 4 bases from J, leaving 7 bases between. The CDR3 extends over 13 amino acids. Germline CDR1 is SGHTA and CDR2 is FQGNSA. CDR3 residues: CASSFWANQPQHF. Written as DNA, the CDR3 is TGTGCCAGCAGCTTCTGGGCAAATCAGCCCCAGCATTTT.

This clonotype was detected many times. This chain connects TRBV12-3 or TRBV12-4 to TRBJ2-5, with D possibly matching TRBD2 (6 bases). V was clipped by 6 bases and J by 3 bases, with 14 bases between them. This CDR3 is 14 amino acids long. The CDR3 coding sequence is TGTGCCAGCAGAGCGCTCGGGGGTGAAGAGACCCAGTACTTC. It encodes CASRALGGEETQYF.

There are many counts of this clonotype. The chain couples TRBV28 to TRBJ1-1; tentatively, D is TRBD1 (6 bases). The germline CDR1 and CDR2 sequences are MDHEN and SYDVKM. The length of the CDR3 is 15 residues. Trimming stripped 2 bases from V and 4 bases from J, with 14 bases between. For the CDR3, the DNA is TGTGCCAGCAGTTTAGGGCCAGGGGACGCCACTGAAGCTTTCTTT. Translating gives CASSLGPGDATEAFF.

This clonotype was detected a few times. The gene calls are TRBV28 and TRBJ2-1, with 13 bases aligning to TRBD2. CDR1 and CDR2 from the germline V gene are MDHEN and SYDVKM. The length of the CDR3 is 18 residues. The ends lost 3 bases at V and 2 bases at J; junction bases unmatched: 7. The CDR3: CASSFRTSGRSAYNEQFF. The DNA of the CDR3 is TGTGCCAGCAGTTTTCGGACTAGCGGGAGATCGGCCTACAATGAGCAGTTCTTC.

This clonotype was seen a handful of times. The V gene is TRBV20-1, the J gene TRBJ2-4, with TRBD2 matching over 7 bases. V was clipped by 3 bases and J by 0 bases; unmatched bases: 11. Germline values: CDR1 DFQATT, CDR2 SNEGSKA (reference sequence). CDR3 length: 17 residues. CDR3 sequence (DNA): TGCAGTGCTAGTATTGGGGGGGGAGTGTTAGCCAAAAACATTCAGTACTTC. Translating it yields CSASIGGGVLAKNIQYF.

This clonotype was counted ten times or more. The chain's CDR3 is CATSDQASGSFDEQFF. Here the CDR3 DNA reads TGTGCCACCAGTGATCAGGCTAGCGGGAGTTTCGATGAGCAGTTCTTC. This rearrangement joins TRBV24-1 to TRBJ2-1; the match to TRBD2 covers 10 bases. Trimming removed 3 bases from V and 8 bases from J; junction bases left unmatched: 9. Per the germline V gene, CDR1 is KGHDR and CDR2 is SFDVKD. There are 16 residues in the CDR3.

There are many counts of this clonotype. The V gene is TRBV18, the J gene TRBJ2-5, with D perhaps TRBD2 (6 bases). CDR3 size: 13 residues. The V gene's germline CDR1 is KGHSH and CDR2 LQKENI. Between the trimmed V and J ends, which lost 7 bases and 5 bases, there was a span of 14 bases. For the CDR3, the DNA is TGTGCCAGCTTGGAGGGAGTTCGGGAGACCCAGTACTTC. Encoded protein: CASLEGVRETQYF.

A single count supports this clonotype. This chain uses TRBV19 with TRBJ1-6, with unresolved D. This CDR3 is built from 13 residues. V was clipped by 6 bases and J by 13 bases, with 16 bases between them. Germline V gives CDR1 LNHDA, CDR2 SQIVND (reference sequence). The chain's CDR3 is CASSPDGGAPLHF. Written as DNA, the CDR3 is TGTGCCAGTAGCCCGGACGGCGGCGCGCCCCTCCACTTT.

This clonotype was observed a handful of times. The CDR3 coding sequence is TGTGCCAGCAGTTTATCGACAGGGGGAGGGAATGAGCAGTTCTTC. It encodes CASSLSTGGGNEQFF. The V call is TRBV28, the J call TRBJ2-1, with 9 bases fitting TRBD1. V lost 1 base to trimming and J lost 7 bases; unmatched junction nucleotides: 5. The CDR3 contains 15 residues. Germline-derived CDR1 and CDR2 are MDHEN and SYDVKM.

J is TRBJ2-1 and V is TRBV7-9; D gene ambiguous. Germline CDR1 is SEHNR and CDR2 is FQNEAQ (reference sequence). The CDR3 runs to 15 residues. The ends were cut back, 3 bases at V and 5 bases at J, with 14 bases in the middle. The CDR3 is CASSFLASLNNEQFF. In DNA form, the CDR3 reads TGTGCCAGCAGCTTCTTAGCCTCACTCAACAATGAGCAGTTCTTC.

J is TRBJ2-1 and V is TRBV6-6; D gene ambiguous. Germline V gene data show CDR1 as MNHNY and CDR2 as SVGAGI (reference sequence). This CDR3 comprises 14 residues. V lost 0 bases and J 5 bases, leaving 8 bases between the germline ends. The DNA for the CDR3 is TGTGCCAGCAGTTACTCGGCCAGCAACAATGAGCAGTTCTTC. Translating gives CASSYSASNNEQFF.

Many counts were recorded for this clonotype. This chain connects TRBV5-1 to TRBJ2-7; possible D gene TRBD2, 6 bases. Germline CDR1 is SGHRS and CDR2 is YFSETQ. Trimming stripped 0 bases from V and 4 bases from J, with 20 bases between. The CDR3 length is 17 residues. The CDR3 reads CASSLVLAPEVGYEQYF. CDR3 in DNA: TGCGCCAGCAGCTTGGTTCTAGCGCCAGAAGTAGGGTACGAGCAGTACTTC. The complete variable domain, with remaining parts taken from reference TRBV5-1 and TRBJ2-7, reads KAGVTQTPRYLIKTRGQQVTLSCSPISGHRSVSWYQQTPGQGLQFLFEYFSETQRNKGNFPGRFSGRQFSNSRSEMNVSTLELGDSALYLCASSLVLAPEVGYEQYFGPGTRLTVT.

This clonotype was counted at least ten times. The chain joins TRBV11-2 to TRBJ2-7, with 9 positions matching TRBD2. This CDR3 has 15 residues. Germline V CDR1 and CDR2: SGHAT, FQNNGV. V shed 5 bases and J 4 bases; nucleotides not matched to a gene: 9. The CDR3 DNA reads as TGTGCCAGCAGCCGAGAGTTAGCGGGAGAGTACGAGCAGTACTTC. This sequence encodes CASSRELAGEYEQYF.

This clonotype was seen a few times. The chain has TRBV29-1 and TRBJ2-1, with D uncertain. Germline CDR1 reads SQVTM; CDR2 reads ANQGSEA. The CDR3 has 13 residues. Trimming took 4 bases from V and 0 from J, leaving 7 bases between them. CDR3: CSVAKSSYNEQFF. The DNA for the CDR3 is TGCAGCGTTGCAAAGAGCTCCTACAATGAGCAGTTCTTC.

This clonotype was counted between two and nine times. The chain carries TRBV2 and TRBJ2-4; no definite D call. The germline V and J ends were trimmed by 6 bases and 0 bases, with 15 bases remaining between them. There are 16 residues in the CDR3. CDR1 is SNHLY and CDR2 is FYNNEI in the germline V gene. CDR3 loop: CASRERFSLAKNIQYF. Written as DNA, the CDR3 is TGTGCCAGCAGAGAGAGATTTTCTCTAGCCAAAAACATTCAGTACTTC.

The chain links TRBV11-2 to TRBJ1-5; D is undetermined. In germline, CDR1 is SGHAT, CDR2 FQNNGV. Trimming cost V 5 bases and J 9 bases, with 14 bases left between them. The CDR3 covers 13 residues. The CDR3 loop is CASSQDKDLPQHF. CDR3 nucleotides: TGTGCCAGCAGCCAAGATAAGGATCTGCCCCAGCATTTT.

CDR3 protein: CASSLRRASYEQYF. As DNA, the CDR3 is TGTGCCAGCAGCCTGAGACGGGCCTCCTACGAGCAGTACTTC. This chain connects TRBV7-3 to TRBJ2-7; D ambiguous. The germline V gene encodes CDR1 SGHTA and CDR2 FQGTGA. Between the trimmed V and J ends, which lost 5 bases and 0 bases, there was a span of 11 bases. The CDR3 loop spans 14 amino acids.

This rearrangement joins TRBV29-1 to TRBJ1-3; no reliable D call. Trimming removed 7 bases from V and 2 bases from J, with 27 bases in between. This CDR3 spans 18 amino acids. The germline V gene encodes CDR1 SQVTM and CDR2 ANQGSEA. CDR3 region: CSGRTGIAESETGNTIYF. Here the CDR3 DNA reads TGCAGCGGGCGTACCGGGATTGCCGAGTCTGAGACTGGAAACACCATATATTTT.

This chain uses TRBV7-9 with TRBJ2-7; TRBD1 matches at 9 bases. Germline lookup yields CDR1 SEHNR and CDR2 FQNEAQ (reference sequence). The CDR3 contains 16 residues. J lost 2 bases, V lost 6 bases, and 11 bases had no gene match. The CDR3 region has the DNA TGTGCCAGCAGGCTTCTAGGACAGGGGCATGCCTACGAGCAGTACTTC. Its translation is CASRLLGQGHAYEQYF. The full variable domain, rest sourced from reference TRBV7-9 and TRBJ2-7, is DTGVSQNPRHKITKRGQNVTFRCDPISEHNRLYWYRQTLGQGPEFLTYFQNEAQLEKSRLLSDRFSAERPKGSFSTLEIQRTEQGDSAMYLCASRLLGQGHAYEQYFGPGTRLTVT.

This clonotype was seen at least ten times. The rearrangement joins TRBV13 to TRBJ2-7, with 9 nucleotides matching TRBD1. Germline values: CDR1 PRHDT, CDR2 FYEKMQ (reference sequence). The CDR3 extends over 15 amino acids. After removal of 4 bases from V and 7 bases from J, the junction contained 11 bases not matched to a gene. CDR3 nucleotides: TGTGCCAGCAGCTCCCGGGACAGGGCTGGAAGGGAGCAGTACTTC. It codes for CASSSRDRAGREQYF.

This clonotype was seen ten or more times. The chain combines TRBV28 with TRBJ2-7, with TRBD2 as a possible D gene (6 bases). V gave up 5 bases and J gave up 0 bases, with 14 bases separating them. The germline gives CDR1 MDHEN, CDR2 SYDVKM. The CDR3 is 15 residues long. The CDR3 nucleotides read TGTGCCAGCAGTCCACCCGGGACTCTCTCCTACGAGCAGTACTTC. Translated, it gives CASSPPGTLSYEQYF. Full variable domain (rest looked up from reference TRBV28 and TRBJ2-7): DVKVTQSSRYLVKRTGEKVFLECVQDMDHENMFWYRQDPGLGLRLIYFSYDVKMKEKGDIPEGYSVSREKKERFSLILESASTNQTSMYLCASSPPGTLSYEQYFGPGTRLTVT.

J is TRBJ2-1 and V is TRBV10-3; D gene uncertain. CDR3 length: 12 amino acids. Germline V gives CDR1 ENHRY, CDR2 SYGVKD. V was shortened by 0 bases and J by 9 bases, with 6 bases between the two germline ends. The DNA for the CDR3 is TGTGCCATCAGTGAGTCAAGCACTGAGCAGTTCTTC. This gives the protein CAISESSTEQFF.

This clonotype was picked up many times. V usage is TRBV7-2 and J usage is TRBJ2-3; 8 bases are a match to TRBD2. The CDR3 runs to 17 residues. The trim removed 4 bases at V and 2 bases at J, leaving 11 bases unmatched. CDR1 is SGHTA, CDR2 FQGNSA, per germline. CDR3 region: CASSSYSSGSPTDTQYF. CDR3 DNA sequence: TGTGCCAGCAGCTCTTACTCCAGCGGGAGCCCCACAGATACGCAGTATTTT.

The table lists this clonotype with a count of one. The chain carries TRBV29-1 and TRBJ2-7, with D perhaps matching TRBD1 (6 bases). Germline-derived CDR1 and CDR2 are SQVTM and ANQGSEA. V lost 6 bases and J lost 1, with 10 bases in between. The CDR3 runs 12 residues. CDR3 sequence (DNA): TGCAGCGTCTTGACAGGTTCCTACGAGCAGTACTTC. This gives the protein CSVLTGSYEQYF.